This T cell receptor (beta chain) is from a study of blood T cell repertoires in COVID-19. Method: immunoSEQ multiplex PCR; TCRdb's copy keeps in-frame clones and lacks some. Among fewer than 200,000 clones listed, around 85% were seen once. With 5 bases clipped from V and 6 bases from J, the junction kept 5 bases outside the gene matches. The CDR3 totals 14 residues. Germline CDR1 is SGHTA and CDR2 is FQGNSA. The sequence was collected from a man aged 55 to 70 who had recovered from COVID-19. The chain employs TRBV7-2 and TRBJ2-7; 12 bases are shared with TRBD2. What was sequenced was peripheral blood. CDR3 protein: CASSPTSGGFEQYF. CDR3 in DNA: TGTGCCAGCAGCCCTACTAGCGGGGGGTTCGAGCAGTACTTC.